Each of the 18 T cell receptor beta chains below was sequenced from the same sample in a study of CD8 T cells in ankylosing spondylitis. TCRdb analysed the 5' RACE reads with MiXCR anew, one entry per CDR3 protein. The table shows about 160,000 distinct CDR3 sequences, with approximately 20% occurring only once. Source material: blood, either unsorted or a sorted T cell fraction (not recorded which). All receptors come from a male donor with ankylosing spondylitis or in good health (not recorded which).

This clonotype was counted ten times or more. The chain has TRBV20-1 and TRBJ1-5; D is undetermined. In germline, CDR1 is DFQATT, CDR2 SNEGSKA (reference sequence). The V gene lost 1 base and the J gene lost 1 base, with 8 bases spanning the gap. This CDR3 spans 14 amino acids. CDR3 DNA sequence: TGCAGTGCTAGAGTAGGAGGGAGCAATCAGCCCCAGCATTTT. Protein product: CSARVGGSNQPQHF.

This clonotype was picked up many times. The chain has TRBV20-1 and TRBJ1-4; D remains unclear. Germline-derived CDR1 and CDR2 are DFQATT and SNEGSKA (reference sequence). The length of the CDR3 is 16 residues. Between the trimmed V and J ends, which lost 2 bases and 7 bases, there was a span of 20 bases. The CDR3 loop reads CSARSSPSLGTEKLFF. The DNA of the CDR3 is TGCAGTGCTAGATCGTCGCCGAGCCTGGGTACTGAAAAACTGTTTTTT.

This clonotype was counted ten times or more. In DNA form, the CDR3 reads TGCGCCAGCAGCTACCCCGGGGGCGACTATGGCTACACCTTC. Amino acids: CASSYPGGDYGYTF. This chain links TRBV5-1 with TRBJ1-2; a possible D gene is TRBD1 (6 bases). V gave up 3 bases and J gave up 3 bases, with 12 bases separating them. Germline V gives CDR1 SGHRS, CDR2 YFSETQ. The CDR3 totals 14 residues.

This clonotype showed up many times. V gene TRBV4-1 combines with J gene TRBJ2-7; TRBD2 matches at 11 bases. CDR1 is MGHRA, CDR2 YSYEKL, per germline. The CDR3 runs 16 residues. V gave up 3 bases and J gave up 0 bases; unmatched junction bases: 4. The CDR3 is CASSHSTSGSSYEQYF. CDR3 coding DNA: TGCGCCAGCAGCCATTCTACTAGCGGGAGCTCCTACGAGCAGTACTTC.

This clonotype was seen a handful of times. The chain uses TRBV15 and TRBJ1-5; a weak D match, TRBD1 (5 bases). The CDR3 is 12 residues long. Trimming stripped 0 bases from V and 12 bases from J, with 9 bases between. CDR1 and CDR2 from the germline V gene are LNHNV and YYDKDF (reference sequence). The CDR3 reads CATSREGRIQHF. The CDR3 region has the DNA TGTGCCACCAGCAGAGAGGGGCGGATCCAGCATTTT.

In its sample, this clonotype was seen once. The V gene is TRBV18, the J gene TRBJ2-1, with a tentative D call TRBD1 (5 bases). V was pared by 5 bases and J by 6 bases, with 14 bases between. The CDR3 runs 14 residues. From germline, CDR1 is KGHSH and CDR2 LQKENI. The CDR3 sequence: CASSTDSFRNEQFF. The CDR3 DNA sequence: TGTGCCAGCTCAACCGACAGCTTCCGCAATGAGCAGTTCTTC.

This clonotype was observed many times. The rearrangement links TRBV6-1 to TRBJ1-2, with TRBD1 matching over 9 bases. With V trimmed by 2 bases and J by 3 bases, 7 bases remained unmatched. Germline CDR1 reads MNHNS; CDR2 reads SASEGT. The length of the CDR3 is 16 residues. CDR3 region: CASSEKPGQGDYGYTF. The CDR3 DNA reads as TGTGCCAGCAGTGAAAAACCGGGACAGGGCGACTATGGCTACACCTTC.

This clonotype came up many times. The chain employs TRBV20-1 and TRBJ1-1; no definite D call. The CDR3 covers 12 residues. The V end lost 3 bases, the J end lost 1 base, and 6 bases lay between the germline ends. Per the germline V gene, CDR1 is DFQATT and CDR2 is SNEGSKA (reference sequence). The chain's CDR3 is CSASRKNTEAFF. DNA for the CDR3: TGCAGTGCTAGTCGGAAGAACACTGAAGCTTTCTTT.

This clonotype has only a few counts. The chain couples TRBV7-9 to TRBJ2-4, with 10 bases aligning to TRBD2. V shed 1 base and J 3 bases; nucleotides not matched to a gene: 6. This CDR3 contains 17 residues. The germline gives CDR1 SEHNR, CDR2 FQNEAQ (reference sequence). Here the CDR3 reads CASSLVSSGRGKNIQYF. The CDR3 DNA reads as TGTGCCAGCAGCTTAGTGTCTAGCGGGAGAGGCAAAAACATTCAGTACTTC. Drawing the rest from reference TRBV7-9 and TRBJ2-4, the complete variable domain is DTGVSQNPRHKITKRGQNVTFRCDPISEHNRLYWYRQTLGQGPEFLTYFQNEAQLEKSRLLSDRFSAERPKGSFSTLEIQRTEQGDSAMYLCASSLVSSGRGKNIQYFGAGTRLSVL.

The chain carries TRBV5-4 and TRBJ2-1; D is ambiguous. Germline V gene lookup returns CDR1 SGHNT and CDR2 YYREEE (reference sequence). The V gene lost 0 bases and the J gene lost 6 bases, with 10 bases spanning the gap. The CDR3 is 14 amino acids. The CDR3 coding sequence is TGTGCCAGCAGCTTGGCGCCTCCCCTCAATGAGCAGTTCTTC. Its protein product is CASSLAPPLNEQFF.

This clonotype was seen repeatedly, ten times or more. J is TRBJ2-7 and V is TRBV12-3 or TRBV12-4; 8 nucleotides line up with TRBD2. V dropped 1 base and J dropped 4; count of bases not matched to a gene: 12. The CDR3 consists of 17 residues. CDR3 residues: CASSLVSGGGRKYEQYF. CDR3 sequence (DNA): TGTGCCAGCAGTTTAGTTAGCGGCGGGGGGCGGAAATACGAGCAGTACTTC.

This clonotype occurred a few times. The rearrangement uses TRBV11-2 and TRBJ2-2; 7 bases match TRBD2. Germline assignment: CDR1 SGHAT and CDR2 FQNNGV. The V and J ends lost 3 bases and 4 bases, in that order; junction bases with no gene match: 5. CDR3 length: 15 amino acids. Written as DNA, the CDR3 is TGTGCCAGCAGCTTCCCCCGGGGGGTCACCGGGGAGCTGTTTTTT. Residues: CASSFPRGVTGELFF. The full variable domain, in which reference TRBV11-2 and TRBJ2-2 provide the parts outside the CDR3, is EAGVAQSPRYKIIEKRQSVAFWCNPISGHATLYWYQQILGQGPKLLIQFQNNGVVDDSQLPKDRFSAERLKGVDSTLKIQPAKLEDSAVYLCASSFPRGVTGELFFGEGSRLTVL.

There are a few counts of this clonotype. This chain connects TRBV6-1 to TRBJ2-1, with 8 bases matching TRBD1. The CDR3 totals 15 residues. CDR1 is MNHNS and CDR2 is SASEGT in the germline V gene. V was clipped by 6 bases and J by 3 bases; unmatched bases: 7. The CDR3 bases are TGTGCCAGCAGACCCGACAGGGGACTCTACAATGAGCAGTTCTTC. It encodes CASRPDRGLYNEQFF.

This clonotype has just a few counts. V usage is TRBV20-1 and J usage is TRBJ1-2; D is unclear. CDR1 and CDR2 (germline): DFQATT, SNEGSKA (reference sequence). This CDR3 is built from 14 residues. V lost 6 bases to trimming and J lost 3 bases, with 17 bases between them. The CDR3 sequence: CSAESHDVDYGYTF. The DNA for the CDR3 is TGCAGTGCCGAATCCCACGATGTCGACTATGGCTACACCTTC.

Only a few counts were recorded for this clonotype. The chain combines TRBV4-1 with TRBJ1-1; D unclear. Trimming took off 1 base at V and 3 bases at J, with 6 bases between the two ends. CDR1 and CDR2 from the germline V gene are MGHRA and YSYEKL. The CDR3 length is 13 residues. CDR3 sequence: CASSQVGHTEAFF. For the CDR3, the DNA is TGCGCCAGCAGCCAAGTAGGGCACACTGAAGCTTTCTTT.

The chain recombines TRBV6-4 with TRBJ2-1, with 13 positions matching TRBD2. CDR1 is MRHNA and CDR2 is SNTAGT in the germline V gene. The CDR3 is 18 amino acids. CDR3: CTRCLNPGTSGTYNEQFF. In DNA, the CDR3 is TGTACCCGCTGTCTAAATCCCGGGACTAGCGGGACCTACAATGAGCAGTTCTTC.

This clonotype showed up just a few times. The CDR3 protein is CSVDVLGPEAFF. The CDR3, as DNA: TGCAGCGTTGATGTATTGGGCCCTGAAGCTTTCTTT. V and J are TRBV29-1 and TRBJ1-1; D is uncertain. Per germline, CDR1 SQVTM and CDR2 ANQGSEA. The CDR3 loop spans 12 amino acids. Trimming pared 3 bases from V and 6 bases from J, leaving 11 bases between.

The rearrangement joins TRBV5-1 to TRBJ1-1, with no clear D. The CDR3 length is 14 residues. CDR1 and CDR2 (germline): SGHRS, YFSETQ. V was shortened by 0 bases and J by 0 bases, with 6 bases between the two germline ends. In nucleotides, the CDR3 is TGCGCCAGCAGCTTGGCTCAGCTGAACACTGAAGCTTTCTTT. This translates into CASSLAQLNTEAFF.